The 23 T cell receptor beta chains below were found in one sample sequenced in a study of blood T cell repertoires in COVID-19. The method was immunoSEQ multiplex PCR; TCRdb's version includes in-frame clones alone and lacks a portion of them. This repertoire shows over 300,000 clones, roughly 90% found once; its top ten account for around 6%. Sequencing was carried out using peripheral blood. The origin of the receptors is a man aged 18 to 30 who had recovered from COVID-19.

The chain uses TRBV19 and TRBJ2-7; TRBD2 is a possible D gene (5 bases). Germline CDR1 and CDR2: LNHDA and SQIVND (reference sequence). CDR3 length: 15 residues. V lost 6 bases, J lost 0 bases, and 15 bases lay in between. The CDR3 region has the DNA TGTGCCAGTAGCACAAAAGACGGGAACTCCTACGAGCAGTACTTC. Protein sequence: CASSTKDGNSYEQYF.

J is TRBJ2-3 and V is TRBV7-3; TRBD2 matches at 13 bases. CDR3 length equals 18 residues. The V segment lost 1 base and the J segment 5 bases; nucleotides outside the gene matches: 9. Germline V CDR1 and CDR2: SGHTA, FQGTGA. The CDR3 is CASSLSKLAGGPKDTQYF. In nucleotides, the CDR3 is TGTGCCAGCAGCTTAAGTAAACTAGCGGGGGGGCCTAAAGATACGCAGTATTTT.

The gene calls are TRBV29-1 and TRBJ2-7, with D possibly being TRBD1 (7 bases). This CDR3 is built from 12 residues. Germline lookup yields CDR1 SQVTM and CDR2 ANQGSEA. Trimming took 7 bases from V and 2 from J, leaving 12 bases between them. CDR3 sequence (DNA): TGCAGCGCCAGGGGGGTAACCTACGAGCAGTACTTC. This codes for CSARGVTYEQYF.

The CDR3 DNA is TGCGCCAGCAGCCAATCTGGGCAGACAGATCAGCCCCAGCATTTT. Amino acid sequence: CASSQSGQTDQPQHF. V and J are TRBV4-1 and TRBJ1-5; perhaps TRBD1 as D (5 bases). Germline loops: CDR1 MGHRA, CDR2 YSYEKL. Trimming took 2 bases from V and 5 from J, leaving 13 bases between them. The CDR3 is made up of 15 amino acids.

The genes are TRBV6-5 and TRBJ2-3; D possibly corresponds to TRBD1 (5 bases). Germline V gene data show CDR1 as MNHEY and CDR2 as SVGAGI. The CDR3 is 13 amino acids. With 11 bases removed from V and 8 bases from J, the gap between germline ends came to 20 bases. CDR3: CAGTTEVRGTQYF. For the CDR3, the DNA is TGTGCCGGAACGACAGAGGTCCGCGGTACGCAGTATTTT.

V gene TRBV15 combines with J gene TRBJ2-7; 7 bases fit TRBD1. The CDR3 is 14 amino acids. Looked up from germline, CDR1 is LNHNV and CDR2 is YYDKDF (reference sequence). V shed 5 bases, J shed 4 bases, and the junction held 8 bases outside the gene matches. As DNA, the CDR3 is TGTGCCACCAGCGCCGATAGGGGGCGTTACGAGCAGTACTTC. This gives the protein CATSADRGRYEQYF.

This chain connects TRBV5-1 to TRBJ2-3, with TRBD2 as a possible D gene (5 bases). CDR1 is SGHRS and CDR2 is YFSETQ in the germline V gene. The CDR3 covers 17 residues. V was pared by 1 base and J by 0 bases, with 15 bases between. This CDR3 reads CASSLRGPGSSTDTQYF. CDR3 DNA: TGCGCCAGCAGCTTGCGAGGGCCGGGCTCTAGCACAGATACGCAGTATTTT.

J is TRBJ2-7 and V is TRBV18; D gene unclear. The germline CDR1 and CDR2 sequences are KGHSH and LQKENI. The CDR3 has 16 residues. Trimming took 8 bases from V and 0 from J, leaving 20 bases between them. CDR3 sequence reads: CASRALDGRSSYEQYF. The CDR3 coding sequence is TGTGCCAGCCGCGCCCTCGACGGTCGGAGCTCCTACGAGCAGTACTTC.

The CDR3 is CASSYGGFGYTF. The CDR3 DNA reads as TGTGCCAGCAGTTACGGGGGCTTTGGCTACACCTTC. V and J are TRBV6-2 or TRBV6-3 and TRBJ1-2; perhaps TRBD1 as D (6 bases). CDR1 is MNHEY, CDR2 SVGEGT, per germline. V shed 2 bases and J shed 7 bases, with 8 bases lying between them. The CDR3 spans 12 residues.

This clone was observed a few times. V usage is TRBV4-1 and J usage is TRBJ1-4; D is undetermined. V shed 0 bases and J shed 5 bases, with 13 bases lying between them. From germline, CDR1 is MGHRA and CDR2 YSYEKL. The CDR3 length is 16 residues. The CDR3 is CASSQDGVPGNEKLFF. The CDR3 DNA follows: TGCGCCAGCAGCCAAGATGGGGTCCCGGGGAATGAAAAACTGTTTTTT.

The chain has TRBV5-4 and TRBJ2-1; 7 positions agree with TRBD1. This CDR3 spans 14 amino acids. Looked up from germline, CDR1 is SGHNT and CDR2 is YYREEE (reference sequence). The V segment lost 4 bases and the J segment 6 bases; nucleotides outside the gene matches: 7. This CDR3 is CASSEIAGGNEQFF. CDR3 coding DNA: TGTGCCAGCAGCGAGATCGCAGGGGGCAATGAGCAGTTCTTC.

V gene TRBV7-8 combines with J gene TRBJ1-1; D is unresolved. The CDR3 loop spans 15 amino acids. In germline, CDR1 is SGHVS, CDR2 FQNEAQ. Between the trimmed V and J ends, which lost 5 bases and 1 base, there was a span of 14 bases. The CDR3 here is CASSPLWRENTEAFF. CDR3 nucleotide sequence: TGTGCCAGCAGCCCCTTGTGGAGGGAGAACACTGAAGCTTTCTTT.

The V gene is TRBV24-1, the J gene TRBJ1-2; D gene unclear. V shed 4 bases and J shed 2 bases, with 19 bases lying between them. The germline V gene encodes CDR1 KGHDR and CDR2 SFDVKD. The CDR3 runs 17 residues. The CDR3 sequence is CATSDPGEEGGNYGYTF. The CDR3 nucleotides are TGTGCCACCAGTGACCCTGGGGAGGAGGGTGGAAACTATGGCTACACCTTC.

The gene calls are TRBV19 and TRBJ2-1; the match to TRBD2 covers 16 bases. The V and J ends lost 5 bases and 8 bases, in that order; junction bases with no gene match: 9. Germline values: CDR1 LNHDA, CDR2 SQIVND (reference sequence). This CDR3 is built from 17 residues. CDR3 loop: CASSHGTSGRVGDEQFF. CDR3 sequence (DNA): TGTGCCAGTAGTCATGGGACTAGCGGGAGGGTCGGTGATGAGCAGTTCTTC.

This chain joins TRBV3-1 (or the pseudogene TRBV3-2) and TRBJ1-5; TRBD1 might be the D (5 bases). This CDR3 is 15 amino acids long. Germline CDR1 reads LGHDT; CDR2 reads YNNKEL (reference sequence). V lost 3 bases and J 9 bases, leaving 18 bases between the germline ends. Here the CDR3 DNA reads TGTGCCAGCAGCCAGGGGACGGGAGGAAGTAGGCCCCAGCATTTT. Protein sequence: CASSQGTGGSRPQHF.

The chain links TRBV18 to TRBJ2-1; D gene unclear. V lost 2 bases to trimming and J lost 3 bases, with 11 bases between them. From germline, CDR1 is KGHSH and CDR2 LQKENI. This CDR3 is 15 amino acids long. DNA for the CDR3: TGTGCCAGCTCACCAGGGCAGGTGAGCTACAATGAGCAGTTCTTC. This translates into CASSPGQVSYNEQFF.

This chain links TRBV7-3 with TRBJ2-1; D gene unclear. The V gene's germline CDR1 is SGHTA and CDR2 FQGTGA. Trimming pared 2 bases from V and 10 bases from J, leaving 9 bases between. The CDR3 covers 12 residues. The CDR3 spells CASSLPPSEQFF. The CDR3 DNA follows: TGTGCCAGCAGCTTACCCCCCTCCGAGCAGTTCTTC.

The V gene is TRBV14, the J gene TRBJ2-3; 11 positions match TRBD1. Germline CDR1 SGHDN, CDR2 FVKESK. CDR3 length: 15 residues. Germline trimming cut 2 bases from V and 7 bases from J; bases unmatched to any gene: 5. CDR3 loop: CASSQRTGGGNTQYF. CDR3 bases: TGTGCCAGCAGCCAAAGGACAGGGGGCGGAAATACGCAGTATTTT. Full variable domain (missing parts from reference TRBV14 and TRBJ2-3): EAGVTQFPSHSVIEKGQTVTLRCDPISGHDNLYWYRRVMGKEIKFLLHFVKESKQDESGMPNNRFLAERTGGTYSTLKVQPAELEDSGVYFCASSQRTGGGNTQYFGPGTRLTVL.

The chain joins TRBV10-3 to TRBJ2-5; maybe TRBD2 (5 bases). Deletions cut 0 bases from V and 1 base from J, with 15 bases between. Germline lookup yields CDR1 ENHRY and CDR2 SYGVKD. The CDR3 runs 17 residues. CDR3 sequence: CAISESFLAPVQETQYF. CDR3 nucleotide sequence: TGTGCCATCAGTGAGTCTTTTCTAGCCCCAGTCCAAGAGACCCAGTACTTC.

The V and J genes are TRBV2 and TRBJ2-5; no clear D. The CDR3 totals 14 residues. Germline V gene sequence: CDR1 SNHLY, CDR2 FYNNEI. Trimming pared 1 base from V and 3 bases from J, leaving 9 bases between. CDR3 protein: CASSEGAVEETQYF. The CDR3, as DNA: TGTGCCAGCAGTGAAGGGGCAGTTGAAGAGACCCAGTACTTC.

The rearrangement joins TRBV2 to TRBJ2-6; D might be TRBD1 (5 bases). Germline CDR1 is SNHLY and CDR2 is FYNNEI. CDR3 length: 17 amino acids. The V gene lost 6 bases and the J gene lost 0 bases, with 15 bases spanning the gap. The CDR3 DNA reads TGTGCCAGCAGGGCGGCAGGGATTGGCTCTGGGGCCAACGTCCTGACTTTC. It translates to CASRAAGIGSGANVLTF.

The V gene is TRBV14, the J gene TRBJ1-2; D might be TRBD1 (6 bases). Trimming took 5 bases from V and 4 from J, leaving 14 bases between them. This CDR3 comprises 14 residues. Germline CDR1 SGHDN, CDR2 FVKESK. The CDR3 bases are TGTGCCAGCAGCTCGACAGGTCCTTTCTATGGCTACACCTTC. Encoded protein: CASSSTGPFYGYTF.

V and J are TRBV7-2 and TRBJ1-2, with D tentatively TRBD1 (5 bases). The germline gives CDR1 SGHTA, CDR2 FQGNSA. V shed 5 bases and J shed 4 bases, with 11 bases lying between them. CDR3 size: 13 residues. This chain's CDR3 is CASSPQELYGYTF. In DNA form, the CDR3 reads TGTGCCAGCAGCCCACAGGAGCTCTATGGCTACACCTTC. Complete variable domain (other parts from reference TRBV7-2 and TRBJ1-2): GAGVSQSPSNKVTEKGKDVELRCDPISGHTALYWYRQSLGQGLEFLIYFQGNSAPDKSGLPSDRFSAERTGGSVSTLTIQRTQQEDSAVYLCASSPQELYGYTFGSGTRLTVV.